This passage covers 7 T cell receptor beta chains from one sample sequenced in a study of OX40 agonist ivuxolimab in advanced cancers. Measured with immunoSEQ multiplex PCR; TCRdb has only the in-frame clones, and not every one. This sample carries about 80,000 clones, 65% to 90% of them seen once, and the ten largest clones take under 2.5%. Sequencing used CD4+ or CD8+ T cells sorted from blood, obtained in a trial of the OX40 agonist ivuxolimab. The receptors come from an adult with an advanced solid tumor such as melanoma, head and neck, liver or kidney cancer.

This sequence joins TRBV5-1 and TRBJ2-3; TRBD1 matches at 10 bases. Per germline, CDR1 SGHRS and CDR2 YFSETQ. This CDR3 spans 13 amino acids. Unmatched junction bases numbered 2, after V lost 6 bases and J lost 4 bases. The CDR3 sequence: CASKTGGPDTQYF. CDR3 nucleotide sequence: TGCGCCAGCAAGACAGGGGGCCCAGATACGCAGTATTTT.

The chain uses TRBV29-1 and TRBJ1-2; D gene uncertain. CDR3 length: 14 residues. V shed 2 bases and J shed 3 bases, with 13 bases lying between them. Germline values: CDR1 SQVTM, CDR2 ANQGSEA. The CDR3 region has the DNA TGCAGCGTTGAAATCCCTATGGGAGACTATGGCTACACCTTC. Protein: CSVEIPMGDYGYTF.

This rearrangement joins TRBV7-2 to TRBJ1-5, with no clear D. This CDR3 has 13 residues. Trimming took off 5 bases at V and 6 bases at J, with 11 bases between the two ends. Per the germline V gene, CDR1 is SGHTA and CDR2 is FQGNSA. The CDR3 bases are TGTGCCAGCAGCCCCTCCCCCCGTCAGCCCCAGCATTTT. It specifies CASSPSPRQPQHF.

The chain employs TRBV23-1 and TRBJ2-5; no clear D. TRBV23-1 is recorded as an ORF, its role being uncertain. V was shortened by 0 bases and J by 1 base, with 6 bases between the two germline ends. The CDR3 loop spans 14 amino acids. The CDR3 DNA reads TGCGCCAGCAGTCAATCGAAGACCCAAGAGACCCAGTACTTC. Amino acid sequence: CASSQSKTQETQYF.

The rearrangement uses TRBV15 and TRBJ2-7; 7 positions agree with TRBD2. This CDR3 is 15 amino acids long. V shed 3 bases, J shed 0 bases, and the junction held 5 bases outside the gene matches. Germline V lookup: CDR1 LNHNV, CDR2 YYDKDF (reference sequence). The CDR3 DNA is TGTGCCACCAGCAGGTGGGAGGGAAGCTCCTACGAGCAGTACTTC. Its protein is CATSRWEGSSYEQYF.

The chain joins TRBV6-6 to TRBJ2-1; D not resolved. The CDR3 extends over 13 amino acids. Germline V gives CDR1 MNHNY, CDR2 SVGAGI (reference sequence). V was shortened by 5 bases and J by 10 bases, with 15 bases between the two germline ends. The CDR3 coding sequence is TGTGCCAGCAGTGGGGATCTCCAAGGGGAGCAGTTCTTC. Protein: CASSGDLQGEQFF.

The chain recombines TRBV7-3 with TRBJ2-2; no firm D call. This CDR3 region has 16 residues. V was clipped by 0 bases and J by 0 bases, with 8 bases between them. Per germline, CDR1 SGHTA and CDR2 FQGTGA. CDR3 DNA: TGTGCCAGCAGCTTAACAAGTCTAGCGAACACCGGGGAGCTGTTTTTT. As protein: CASSLTSLANTGELFF.